This T cell receptor beta chain was identified during a study of blood T cell repertoires in COVID-19. V lost 7 bases to trimming and J lost 3 bases; unmatched junction nucleotides: 8. This CDR3 is 15 amino acids long. The V gene's germline CDR1 is SGHAT and CDR2 FQNNGV. Per the authors' pipeline: Cell counts per sample came from amplifying reference gene primers. TCRdb's copy holds only in-frame clones and misses some; the assay was immunoSEQ multiplex PCR. Clone size and the V and J calls come from that table; the DNA yielded D and trimming. There are about 170,000 clones in the sample; approximately 87% occur only once, and approximately 11% lies in the top ten.

The TCR comes from a woman in her fifties or sixties with COVID-19, enrolled during active disease. The sequenced material came from peripheral blood. The V gene is TRBV11-2, the J gene TRBJ2-7; 11 positions match TRBD1. The CDR3 loop reads CASNYRTGGFYEQYF. The CDR3 nucleotides are TGTGCCAGCAACTATAGGACAGGGGGCTTCTACGAGCAGTACTTC.